This TCR beta chain originates from a study of shared clonotypes between healthy human individuals. Study-wide results and caveats: Naive subsets, compared against memory subsets, generally had larger estimated richness values. The donor pool, a small one, limited the genetic and exposure-history diversity represented.

In the study's own analysis: In the immunoSEQ data, sequences were junction-only and lacked quality scores, so filtering differed. Clones were read by immunoSEQ multiplex PCR, and TCRdb kept only the in-frame ones, dropping some. Clone size and the V and J calls come from that table; the DNA yielded D and trimming. The sample contains 2 million to 3 million clones, approximately 94% of which appear only once. The germline CDR1 and CDR2 sequences are SNHLY and FYNNEI. This CDR3 spans 12 amino acids. Trimming removed 5 bases at V and 3 bases at J, with 7 bases between. Of note for this clone: Its antigen remains unidentified. The sample holds other DNA sequences that translate to the same CDR3.

Specimen: naive CD4+ T cells from PBMCs. Subset reported: CD45RA+ positively selected. This TCR derives from a man younger than 35 in good health. Some clones in this sample may be carry-over from other donors' samples. The chain carries TRBV2 and TRBJ2-5, with TRBD2 as a possible D gene (5 bases). This CDR3 is CASSSGEETQYF. CDR3 in DNA: TGTGCCAGCAGTTCCGGGGAAGAGACCCAGTACTTC.